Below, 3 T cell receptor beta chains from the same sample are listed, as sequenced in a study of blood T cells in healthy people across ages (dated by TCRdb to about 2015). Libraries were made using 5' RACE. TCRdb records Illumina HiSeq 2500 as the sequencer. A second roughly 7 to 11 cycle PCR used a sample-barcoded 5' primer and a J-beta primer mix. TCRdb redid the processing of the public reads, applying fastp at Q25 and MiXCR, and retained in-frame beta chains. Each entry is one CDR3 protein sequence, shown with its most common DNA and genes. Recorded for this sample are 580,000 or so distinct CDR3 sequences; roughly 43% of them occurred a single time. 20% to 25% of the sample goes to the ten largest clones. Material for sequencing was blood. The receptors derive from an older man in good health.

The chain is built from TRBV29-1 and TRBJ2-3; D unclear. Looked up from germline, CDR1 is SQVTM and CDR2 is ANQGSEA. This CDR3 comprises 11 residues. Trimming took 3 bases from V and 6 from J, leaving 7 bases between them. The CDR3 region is CSVDYRDTQYF. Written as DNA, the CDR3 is TGCAGCGTTGACTATAGGGATACGCAGTATTTT.

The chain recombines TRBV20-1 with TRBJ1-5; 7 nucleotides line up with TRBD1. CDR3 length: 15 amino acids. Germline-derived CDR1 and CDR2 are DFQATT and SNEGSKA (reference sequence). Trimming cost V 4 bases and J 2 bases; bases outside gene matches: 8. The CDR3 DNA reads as TGCAGTGCTACGCAGGGGGGCGACGGCAATCAGCCCCAGCATTTT. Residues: CSATQGGDGNQPQHF.

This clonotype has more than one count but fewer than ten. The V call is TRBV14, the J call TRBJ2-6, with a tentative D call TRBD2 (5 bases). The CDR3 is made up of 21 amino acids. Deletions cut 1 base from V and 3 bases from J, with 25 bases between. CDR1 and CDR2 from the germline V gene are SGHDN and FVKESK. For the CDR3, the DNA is TGTGCCAGCAGCCAAGTCTATTCCGGGCCGACTGGGAGCATTGGGGCCAACGTCCTGACTTTC. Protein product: CASSQVYSGPTGSIGANVLTF.